This T cell receptor beta chain was captured by sequencing in a study of PD-1 blockade in mismatch repair-deficient tumors (dated by TCRdb to about 2017). Regarding the complete study: Between September 2013 and September 2016, the trial enrolled 86 consecutive patients with approximately 13 types of mismatch repair-deficient cancer, all of whom had received prior treatment and were progressing. Tumor-associated T cell clones were tracked in the peripheral blood of patients responding to PD-1 blockade by deep sequencing of TCR CDR3 regions. Broad study findings and their caveats: Clones residing in the tumor, which were often undetectable in blood before treatment, expanded quickly after pembrolizumab and then contracted, generally before radiologic responses.

Library prep was done by the immunoSEQ multiplex PCR assay. TCRdb took this table from immuneACCESS and kept in-frame rearrangements with V and J called. Such tables lack part of the clones; where checked against another copy, unresolved V genes explain under half of the gap, and the rest is unexplained. In this sample the table shows about 130,000 clones, more than 70% of which occur a single time. 12% of the sample is taken by the ten largest. For each enrolled patient, mismatch repair deficiency was established using either polymerase chain reaction or immunohistochemistry. TCR sequencing was carried out for three patients who responded to pembrolizumab therapy. The phase II trial prospectively tested pembrolizumab PD-1 blockade in advanced mismatch repair-deficient cancers regardless of tissue of origin. Peripheral blood T cell samples were gathered serially, both before PD-1 blockade started and at multiple time points afterward. Blood sampling times were reported as weeks after the first pembrolizumab dose.

Trimming removed 4 bases from V and 2 bases from J, leaving 11 bases between the germline ends. For CDR1 and CDR2, the germline V gene (reference sequence) lists MNHEY and SMNVEV. Measured from the cysteine to the phenylalanine, the CDR3 is 14 residues long. The entry retains the CDR3 DNA only, 42 bases that are in frame from base 1. Points on this clone: What this receptor recognizes is not known. No base-level quality is on record; no much larger clone is a single base apart.

The rearranged segments are TRBV27 and TRBJ2-5, with no reliable assignment of the D segment. The sequences come from peripheral blood, collected 70 to 72 weeks after starting pembrolizumab. This TCR was recovered from an adult with mismatch repair-deficient cancer. The CDR3 loop reads CASSSWLTQETQYF. The bases read TGTGCCAGCAGTTCGTGGCTTACGCAAGAGACCCAGTACTTC.